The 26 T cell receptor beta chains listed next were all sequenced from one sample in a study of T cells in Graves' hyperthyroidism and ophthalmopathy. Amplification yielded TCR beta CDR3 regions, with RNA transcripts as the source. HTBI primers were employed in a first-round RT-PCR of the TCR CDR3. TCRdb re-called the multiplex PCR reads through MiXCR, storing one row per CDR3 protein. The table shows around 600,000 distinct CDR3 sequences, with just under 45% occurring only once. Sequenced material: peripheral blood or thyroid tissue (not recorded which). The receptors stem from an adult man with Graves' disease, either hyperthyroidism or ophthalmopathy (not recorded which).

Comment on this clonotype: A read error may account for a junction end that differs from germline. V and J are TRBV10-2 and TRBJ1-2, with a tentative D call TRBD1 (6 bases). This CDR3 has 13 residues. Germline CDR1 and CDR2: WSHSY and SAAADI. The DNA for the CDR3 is TGCGCCAGCAGTGAGCGCCGATTCGGGGGCTACGCCTTC. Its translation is CASSERRFGGYAF.

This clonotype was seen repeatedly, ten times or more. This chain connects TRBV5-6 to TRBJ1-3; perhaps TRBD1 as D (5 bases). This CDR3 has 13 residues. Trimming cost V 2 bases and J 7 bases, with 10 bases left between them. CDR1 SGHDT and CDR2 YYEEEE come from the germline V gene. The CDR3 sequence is CASSFEGTNTIYF. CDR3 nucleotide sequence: TGTGCCAGCAGCTTTGAAGGGACGAACACCATATATTTT.

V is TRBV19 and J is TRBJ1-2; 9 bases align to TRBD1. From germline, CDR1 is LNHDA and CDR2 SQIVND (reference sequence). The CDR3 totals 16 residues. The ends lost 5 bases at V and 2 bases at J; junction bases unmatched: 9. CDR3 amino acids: CASSVSGQGTNYGYTF. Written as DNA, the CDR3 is TGTGCCAGTAGTGTCTCAGGACAGGGGACCAACTATGGCTACACCTTC.

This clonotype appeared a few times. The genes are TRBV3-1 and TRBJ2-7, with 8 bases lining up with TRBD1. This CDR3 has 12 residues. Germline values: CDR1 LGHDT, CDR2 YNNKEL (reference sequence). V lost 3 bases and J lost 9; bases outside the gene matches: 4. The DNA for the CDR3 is TGTGCCAGCAGCCAGCCCACAGGGGGGCAGTACTTC. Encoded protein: CASSQPTGGQYF.

Written as DNA, the CDR3 is TGTGCCAGCAGTTACAGGGCAGGGGTCGGTCAGCCCCAGCATTTT. Amino acids: CASSYRAGVGQPQHF. The chain couples TRBV6-5 to TRBJ1-5, with D tentatively TRBD1 (6 bases). CDR1 and CDR2 (germline): MNHEY, SVGAGI. Trimming pared 2 bases from V and 6 bases from J, leaving 14 bases between. The CDR3 extends over 15 amino acids.

For the CDR3, the DNA is TGTGCCAGCAGCTTAGTAGTCGGCTCTGGAAACACCATATATTTT. Translating it yields CASSLVVGSGNTIYF. The V and J genes are TRBV11-2 and TRBJ1-3, with D hard to call. Trimming took off 1 base at V and 0 bases at J, with 7 bases between the two ends. CDR1 and CDR2 (germline): SGHAT, FQNNGV. This CDR3 contains 15 residues.

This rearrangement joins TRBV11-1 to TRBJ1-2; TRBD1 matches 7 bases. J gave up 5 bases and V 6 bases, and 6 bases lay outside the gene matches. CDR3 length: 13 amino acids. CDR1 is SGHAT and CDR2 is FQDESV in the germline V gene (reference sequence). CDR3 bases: TGTGCCAGCAGAGATCTACAGGGGTATGGCTACACCTTC. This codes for CASRDLQGYGYTF.

CDR3 in amino acids: CASTTGQGEQYF. CDR3 coding DNA: TGTGCCAGCACAACGGGACAGGGCGAGCAGTACTTC. J is TRBJ2-7 and V is TRBV7-6; 9 nucleotides line up with TRBD1. The CDR3 is 12 residues long. The V gene's germline CDR1 is SGHVS and CDR2 FNYEAQ. Germline trimming cut 7 bases from V and 6 bases from J; bases unmatched to any gene: 4.

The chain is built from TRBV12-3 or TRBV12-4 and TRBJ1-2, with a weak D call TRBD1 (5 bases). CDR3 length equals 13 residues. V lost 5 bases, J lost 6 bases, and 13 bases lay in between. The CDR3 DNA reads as TGTGCCAGCAGTCGGGACTCCGGGGATGGCTACACCTTC. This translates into CASSRDSGDGYTF.

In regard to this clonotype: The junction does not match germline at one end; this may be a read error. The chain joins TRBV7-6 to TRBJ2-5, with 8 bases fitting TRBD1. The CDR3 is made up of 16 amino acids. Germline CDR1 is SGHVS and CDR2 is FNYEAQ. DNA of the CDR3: TGCGCCAGCAGGGTTTCGGGACAGGCGCCCCCGGAGACCCAGTACTTC. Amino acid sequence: CASRVSGQAPPETQYF.

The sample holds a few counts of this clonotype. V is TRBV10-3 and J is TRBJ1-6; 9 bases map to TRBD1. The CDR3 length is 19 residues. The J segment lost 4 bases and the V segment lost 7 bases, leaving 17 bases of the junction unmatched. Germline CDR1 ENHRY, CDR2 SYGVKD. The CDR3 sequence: CAIIPGQGAIGGYNSPLHF. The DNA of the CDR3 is TGTGCCATCATCCCGGGACAGGGTGCCATTGGGGGGTATAATTCACCCCTCCACTTT.

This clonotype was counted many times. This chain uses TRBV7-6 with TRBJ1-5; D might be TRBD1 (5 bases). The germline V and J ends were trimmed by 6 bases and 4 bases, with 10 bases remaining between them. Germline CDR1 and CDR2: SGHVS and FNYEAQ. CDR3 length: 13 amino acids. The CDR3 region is CASSGDRNQPQHF. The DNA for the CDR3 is TGTGCCAGCAGTGGCGACAGAAATCAGCCCCAGCATTTT.

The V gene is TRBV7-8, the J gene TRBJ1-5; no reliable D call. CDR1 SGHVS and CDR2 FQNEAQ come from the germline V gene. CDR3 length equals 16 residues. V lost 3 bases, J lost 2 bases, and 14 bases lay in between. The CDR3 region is CASSLEGSWGNQPQHF. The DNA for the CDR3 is TGTGCCAGCAGCTTGGAGGGATCGTGGGGCAATCAGCCCCAGCATTTT.

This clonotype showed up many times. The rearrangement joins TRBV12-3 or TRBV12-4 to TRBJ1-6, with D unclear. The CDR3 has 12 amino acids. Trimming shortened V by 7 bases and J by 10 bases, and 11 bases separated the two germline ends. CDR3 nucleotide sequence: TGTGCCAGCAAGGAGGACGGATCACCCCTCCACTTT. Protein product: CASKEDGSPLHF.

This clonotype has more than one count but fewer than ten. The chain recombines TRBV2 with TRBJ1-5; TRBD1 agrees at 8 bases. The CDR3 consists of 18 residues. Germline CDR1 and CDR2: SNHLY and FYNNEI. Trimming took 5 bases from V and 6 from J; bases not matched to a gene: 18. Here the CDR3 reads CASSSSGWGQERAQPQHF. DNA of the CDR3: TGTGCCAGCAGTTCTTCCGGATGGGGACAGGAGCGGGCTCAGCCCCAGCATTTT.

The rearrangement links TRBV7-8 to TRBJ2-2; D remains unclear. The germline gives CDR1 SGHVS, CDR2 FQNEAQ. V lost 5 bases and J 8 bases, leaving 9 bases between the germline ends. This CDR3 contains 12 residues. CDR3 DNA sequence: TGTGCCAGCAGCGCCAGAGCGGGGGAGCTGTTTTTT. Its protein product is CASSARAGELFF.

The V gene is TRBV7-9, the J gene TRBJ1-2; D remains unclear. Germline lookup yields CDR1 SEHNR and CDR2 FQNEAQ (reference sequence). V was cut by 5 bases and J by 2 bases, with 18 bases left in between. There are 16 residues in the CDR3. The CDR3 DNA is TGTGCCAGCAGCCTGCCAGGTGCCTCCTCAAACTATGGCTACACCTTC. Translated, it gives CASSLPGASSNYGYTF.

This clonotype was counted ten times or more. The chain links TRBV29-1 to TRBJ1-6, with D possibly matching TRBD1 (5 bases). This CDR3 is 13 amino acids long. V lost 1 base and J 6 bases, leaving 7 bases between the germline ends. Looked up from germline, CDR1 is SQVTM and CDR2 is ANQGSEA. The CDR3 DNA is TGCAGCGTTGAAGGACAGCTTAATTCACCCCTCCACTTT. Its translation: CSVEGQLNSPLHF.

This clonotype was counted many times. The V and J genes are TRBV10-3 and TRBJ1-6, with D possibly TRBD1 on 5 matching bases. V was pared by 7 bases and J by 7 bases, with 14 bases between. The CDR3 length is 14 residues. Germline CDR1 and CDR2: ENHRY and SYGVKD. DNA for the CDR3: TGTGCCATCATCGAAGGGCAGGGAAATTCACCCCTCCACTTT. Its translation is CAIIEGQGNSPLHF.

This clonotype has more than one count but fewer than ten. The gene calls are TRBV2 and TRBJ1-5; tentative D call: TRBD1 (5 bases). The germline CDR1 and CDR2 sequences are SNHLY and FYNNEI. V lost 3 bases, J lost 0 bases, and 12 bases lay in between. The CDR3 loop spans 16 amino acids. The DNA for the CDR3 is TGTGCCAGCAGTGAGGGGCAGGACTATAGCAATCAGCCCCAGCATTTT. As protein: CASSEGQDYSNQPQHF.

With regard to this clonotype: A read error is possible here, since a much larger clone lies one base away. This CDR3 is CASLAEKEKLFF. CDR3 DNA sequence: TGTGCCAGCCTGGCAGAAAAGGAAAAACTGTTTTTT. The rearrangement links TRBV2 to TRBJ1-4; no definite D call. This CDR3 has 12 amino acids. The germline V gene has CDR1 SNHLY and CDR2 FYNNEI. V lost 8 bases to trimming and J lost 8 bases, with 12 bases between them.

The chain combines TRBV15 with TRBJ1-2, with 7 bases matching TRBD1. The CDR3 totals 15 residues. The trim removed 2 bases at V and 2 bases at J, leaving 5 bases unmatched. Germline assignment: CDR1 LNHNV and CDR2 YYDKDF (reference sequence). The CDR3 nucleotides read TGTGCCACCAGCAGACCAGGGGGAGAAAACTATGGCTACACCTTC. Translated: CATSRPGGENYGYTF.

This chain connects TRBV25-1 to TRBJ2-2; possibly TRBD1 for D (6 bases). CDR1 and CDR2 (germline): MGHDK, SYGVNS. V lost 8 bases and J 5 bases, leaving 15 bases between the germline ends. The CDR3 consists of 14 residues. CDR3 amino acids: CASSNPRGTGELFF. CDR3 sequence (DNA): TGTGCCAGCTCTAACCCCAGGGGTACCGGGGAGCTGTTTTTT.

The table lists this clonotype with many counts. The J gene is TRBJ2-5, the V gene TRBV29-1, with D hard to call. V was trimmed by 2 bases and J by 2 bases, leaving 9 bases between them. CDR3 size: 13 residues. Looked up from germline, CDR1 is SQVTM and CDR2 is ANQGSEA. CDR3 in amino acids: CSVERSWQETQYF. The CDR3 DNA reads TGCAGCGTTGAAAGGTCGTGGCAAGAGACCCAGTACTTC. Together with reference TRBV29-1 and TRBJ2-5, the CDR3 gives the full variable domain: SAVISQKPSRDICQRGTSLTIQCQVDSQVTMMFWYRQQPGQSLTLIATANQGSEATYESGFVIDKFPISRPNLTFSTLTVSNMSPEDSSIYLCSVERSWQETQYFGPGTRLLVL.

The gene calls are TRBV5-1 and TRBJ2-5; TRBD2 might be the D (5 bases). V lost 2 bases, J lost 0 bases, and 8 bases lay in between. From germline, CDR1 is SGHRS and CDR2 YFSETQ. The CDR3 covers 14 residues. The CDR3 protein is CASSFAADQETQYF. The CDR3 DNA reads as TGCGCCAGCAGCTTTGCAGCGGACCAAGAGACCCAGTACTTC.

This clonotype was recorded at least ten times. Written as DNA, the CDR3 is TGTGCCACCAGCAGAGAACAGACAACGGGTTCACCCCTCCACTTT. The encoded protein is CATSREQTTGSPLHF. The chain recombines TRBV15 with TRBJ1-6; no firm D call. With 0 bases removed from V and 9 bases from J, the gap between germline ends came to 12 bases. The CDR3 has 15 residues. CDR1 is LNHNV and CDR2 is YYDKDF in the germline V gene (reference sequence).